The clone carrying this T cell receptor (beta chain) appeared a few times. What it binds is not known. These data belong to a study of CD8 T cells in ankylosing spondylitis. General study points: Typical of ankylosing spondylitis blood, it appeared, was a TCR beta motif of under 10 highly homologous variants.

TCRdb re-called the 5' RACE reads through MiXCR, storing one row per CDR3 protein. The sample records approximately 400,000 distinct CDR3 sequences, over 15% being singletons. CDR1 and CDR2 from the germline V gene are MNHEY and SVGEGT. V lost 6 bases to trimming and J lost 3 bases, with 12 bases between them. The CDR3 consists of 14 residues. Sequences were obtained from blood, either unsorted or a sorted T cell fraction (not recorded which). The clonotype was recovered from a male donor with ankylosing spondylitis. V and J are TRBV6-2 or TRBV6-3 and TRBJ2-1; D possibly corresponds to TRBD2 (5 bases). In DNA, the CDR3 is TGTGCCAGCAGCGGGGAATCAGACTACAATGAGCAGTTCTTC. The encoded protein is CASSGESDYNEQFF.